This T cell receptor beta chain originates from a study of blood T cells in healthy people across ages. This clonotype showed up just a few times. Then a second PCR, running roughly 7 to 11 cycles, was carried out with a sample-barcoded 5' primer and a J-beta primer mix. In TCRdb, the 5' RACE reads were re-called with MiXCR into one record per CDR3 protein. The sample has 650,000 to 1,000,000 distinct CDR3 sequences; 36% are singletons. The CDR3 contains 17 residues. The germline CDR1 and CDR2 sequences are LGHNA and YNFKEQ. Deletions cut 0 bases from V and 4 bases from J, with 16 bases between. The clonotype originates from a man younger than 35 in good health. The V and J genes are TRBV4-2 and TRBJ1-3; D uncertain. Input material: blood. The DNA for the CDR3 is TGTGCCAGCAGCCAAGATCTTGTTATCAGATCCGGAAACACCATATATTTT. It is translated as CASSQDLVIRSGNTIYF.